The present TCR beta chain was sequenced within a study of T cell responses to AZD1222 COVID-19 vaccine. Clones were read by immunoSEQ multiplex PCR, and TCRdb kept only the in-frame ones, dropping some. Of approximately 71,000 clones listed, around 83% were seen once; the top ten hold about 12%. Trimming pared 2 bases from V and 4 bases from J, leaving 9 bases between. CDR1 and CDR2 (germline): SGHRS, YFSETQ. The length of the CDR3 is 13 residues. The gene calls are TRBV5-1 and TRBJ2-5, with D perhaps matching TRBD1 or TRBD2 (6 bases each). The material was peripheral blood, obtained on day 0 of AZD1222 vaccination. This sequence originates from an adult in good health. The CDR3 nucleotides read TGCGCCAGCAGCTTAGGGGGGCGAGAGACCCAGTACTTC. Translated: CASSLGGRETQYF.